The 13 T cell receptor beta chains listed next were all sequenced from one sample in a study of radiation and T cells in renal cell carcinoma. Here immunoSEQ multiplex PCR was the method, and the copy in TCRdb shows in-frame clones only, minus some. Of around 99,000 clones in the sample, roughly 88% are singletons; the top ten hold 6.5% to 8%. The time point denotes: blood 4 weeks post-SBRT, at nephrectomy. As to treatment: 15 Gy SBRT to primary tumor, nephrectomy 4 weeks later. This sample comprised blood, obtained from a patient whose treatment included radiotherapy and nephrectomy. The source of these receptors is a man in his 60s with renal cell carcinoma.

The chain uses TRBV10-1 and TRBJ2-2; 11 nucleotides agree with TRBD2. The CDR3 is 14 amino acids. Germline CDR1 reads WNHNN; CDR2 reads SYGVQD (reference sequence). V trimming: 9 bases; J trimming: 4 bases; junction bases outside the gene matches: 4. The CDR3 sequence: CASSGTSGTGELFF. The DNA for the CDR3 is TGCGCCAGTTCTGGGACTAGCGGCACCGGGGAGCTGTTTTTT.

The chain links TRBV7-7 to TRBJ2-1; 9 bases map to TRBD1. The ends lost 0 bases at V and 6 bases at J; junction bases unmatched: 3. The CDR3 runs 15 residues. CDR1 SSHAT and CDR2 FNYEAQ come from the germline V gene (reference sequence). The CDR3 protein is CASSLAGTGPNEQFF. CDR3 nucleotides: TGTGCCAGCAGCTTAGCTGGGACAGGGCCCAATGAGCAGTTCTTC.

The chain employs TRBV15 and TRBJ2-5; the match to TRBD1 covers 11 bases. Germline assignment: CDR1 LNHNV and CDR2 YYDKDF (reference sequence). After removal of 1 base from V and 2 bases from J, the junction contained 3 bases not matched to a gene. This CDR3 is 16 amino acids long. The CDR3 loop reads CATSRVGQGVQETQYF. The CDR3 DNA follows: TGTGCCACCAGCAGAGTGGGACAGGGGGTGCAAGAGACCCAGTACTTC.

The CDR3 nucleotides read TGTGCCAGCAGACATACAGGCGGCTCCTATAATTCACCCCTCCACTTT. Translating it yields CASRHTGGSYNSPLHF. The rearrangement links TRBV5-6 to TRBJ1-6; possible D gene TRBD1, 5 bases. Trimming took 5 bases from V and 0 from J, leaving 12 bases between them. CDR3 size: 16 residues. CDR1 is SGHDT, CDR2 YYEEEE, per germline.

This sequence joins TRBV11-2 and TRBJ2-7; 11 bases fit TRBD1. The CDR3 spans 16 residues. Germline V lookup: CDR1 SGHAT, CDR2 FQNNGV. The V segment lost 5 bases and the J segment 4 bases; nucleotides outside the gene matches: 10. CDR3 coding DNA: TGTGCCAGCAGCGTCCATTCCGGGACAGGGGGTTACGAGCAGTACTTC. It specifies CASSVHSGTGGYEQYF.

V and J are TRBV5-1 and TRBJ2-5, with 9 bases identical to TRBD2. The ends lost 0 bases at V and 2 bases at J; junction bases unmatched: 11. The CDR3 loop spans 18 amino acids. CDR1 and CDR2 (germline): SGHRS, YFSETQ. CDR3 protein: CASSLGYRSSGSQETQYF. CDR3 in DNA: TGCGCCAGCAGCTTGGGTTATCGTAGTAGCGGGAGTCAAGAGACCCAGTACTTC.

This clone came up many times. CDR3 DNA sequence: TGTGCCAGCAGTCTCGGTGGAAACACCATATATTTT. This sequence encodes CASSLGGNTIYF. The rearrangement links TRBV2 to TRBJ1-3; no reliable D call. V lost 5 bases, J lost 3 bases, and 5 bases lay in between. CDR1 and CDR2 (germline): SNHLY, FYNNEI. This CDR3 contains 12 residues.

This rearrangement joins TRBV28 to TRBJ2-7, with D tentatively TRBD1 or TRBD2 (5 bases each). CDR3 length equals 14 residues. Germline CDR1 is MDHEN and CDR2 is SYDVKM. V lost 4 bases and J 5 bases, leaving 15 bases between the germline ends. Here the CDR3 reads CASSSREGWNEQYF. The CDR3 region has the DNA TGTGCCAGCAGTTCCCGAGAGGGGTGGAACGAGCAGTACTTC.

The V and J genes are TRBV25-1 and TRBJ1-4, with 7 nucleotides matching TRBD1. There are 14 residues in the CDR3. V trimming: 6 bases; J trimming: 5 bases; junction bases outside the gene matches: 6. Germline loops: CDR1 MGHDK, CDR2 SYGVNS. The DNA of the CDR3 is TGTGCCAGCAGCGCTGGGACAGTGAATGAAAAACTGTTTTTT. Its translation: CASSAGTVNEKLFF.

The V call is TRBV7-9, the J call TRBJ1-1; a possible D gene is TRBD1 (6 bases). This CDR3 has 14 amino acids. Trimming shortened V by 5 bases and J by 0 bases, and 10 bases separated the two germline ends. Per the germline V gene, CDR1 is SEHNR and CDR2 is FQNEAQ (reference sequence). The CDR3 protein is CASSTRDMNTEAFF. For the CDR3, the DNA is TGTGCCAGCAGCACCCGGGACATGAACACTGAAGCTTTCTTT.

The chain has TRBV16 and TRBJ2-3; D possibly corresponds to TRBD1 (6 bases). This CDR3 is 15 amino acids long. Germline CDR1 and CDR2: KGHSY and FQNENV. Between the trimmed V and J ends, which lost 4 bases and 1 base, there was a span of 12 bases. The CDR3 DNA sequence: TGTGCCAGCAGCCCACAGGGTTCCCGCACAGATACGCAGTATTTT. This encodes CASSPQGSRTDTQYF.

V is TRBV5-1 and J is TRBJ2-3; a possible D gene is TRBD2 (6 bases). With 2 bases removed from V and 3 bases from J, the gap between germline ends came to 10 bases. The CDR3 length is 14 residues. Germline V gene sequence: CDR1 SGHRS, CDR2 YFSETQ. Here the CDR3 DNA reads TGCGCCAGCAGCTTCGGGGGAGTAACAGATACGCAGTATTTT. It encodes CASSFGGVTDTQYF.

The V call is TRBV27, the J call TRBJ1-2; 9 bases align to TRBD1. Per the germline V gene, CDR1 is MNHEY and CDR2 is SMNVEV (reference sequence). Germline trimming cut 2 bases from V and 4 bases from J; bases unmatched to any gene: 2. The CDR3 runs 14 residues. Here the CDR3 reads CASSLTGGGYGYTF. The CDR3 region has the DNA TGTGCCAGCAGTTTAACAGGGGGCGGCTATGGCTACACCTTC.